The sequence of this TCR beta chain was determined in a study of blood T cell repertoires in COVID-19. The CDR3 runs 14 residues. V lost 2 bases and J lost 4, with 11 bases in between. Germline V gene lookup returns CDR1 MNHEY and CDR2 SMNVEV (reference sequence). Enrollment of patients from Seattle took place during active infection, with longitudinal follow-up. Sequenced by immunoSEQ multiplex PCR; TCRdb stores in-frame clones only, minus some. The sample contains tens of thousands of clones, approximately 79% of which appear only once. The sequence was collected from a man aged 65-85 years with COVID-19, enrolled during active disease. This rearrangement joins TRBV27 to TRBJ1-1; the D is unclear. The sequencing input was peripheral blood. CDR3: CASSLLTRSTEAFF. In nucleotides, the CDR3 is TGTGCCAGCAGTTTACTTACGCGGAGCACTGAAGCTTTCTTT.